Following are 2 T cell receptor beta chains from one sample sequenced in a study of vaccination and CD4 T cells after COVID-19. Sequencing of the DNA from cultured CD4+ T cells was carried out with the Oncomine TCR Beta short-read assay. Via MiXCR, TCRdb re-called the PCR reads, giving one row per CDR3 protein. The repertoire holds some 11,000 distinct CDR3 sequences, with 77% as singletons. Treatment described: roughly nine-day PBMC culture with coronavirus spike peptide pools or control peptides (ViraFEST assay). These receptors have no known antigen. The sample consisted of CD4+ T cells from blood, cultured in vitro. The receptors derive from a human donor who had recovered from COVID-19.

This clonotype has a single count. The CDR3 nucleotides are TGTGCCAGCAGCTTAGGTTTCGGATCAACCAGTAGTACGCAGTATTTT. Translation gives CASSLGFGSTSSTQYF. The rearrangement uses TRBV7-2 and TRBJ2-3; D gene uncertain. The germline V gene encodes CDR1 SGHTA and CDR2 FQGNSA. V was shortened by 1 base and J by 8 bases, with 19 bases between the two germline ends. The CDR3 has 16 amino acids.

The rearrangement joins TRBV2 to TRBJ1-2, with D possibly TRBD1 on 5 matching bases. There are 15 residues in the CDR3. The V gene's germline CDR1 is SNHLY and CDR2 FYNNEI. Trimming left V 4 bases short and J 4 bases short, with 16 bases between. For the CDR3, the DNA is TGTGCCAGCAGTGTAGGGACGAGTAGTTCCTATGGCTACACCTTC. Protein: CASSVGTSSSYGYTF.